This T cell receptor beta chain emerged from a study of blood T cell repertoires in COVID-19. Study overall: COVID-19 samples collected from the United States, Italy and Spain covered acute and convalescent phases. PBMCs, B-cell-depleted T cells, or T cells provided the cDNA or gDNA that made up the material.

Authors' processing steps: Amplified reference gene primers provided the basis for estimating nucleated cell counts. Produced via immunoSEQ multiplex PCR; TCRdb's table is partial and in-frame only. V and J calls and clone size are those listed in that table; D and trimming were worked out from the DNA. The table includes roughly 160,000 clones, approximately 81% detected once. The V end lost 0 bases, the J end lost 2 bases, and 11 bases lay between the germline ends. The CDR3 has 16 residues. The germline gives CDR1 LGHDT, CDR2 YNNKEL (reference sequence). This TCR derives from a man in his forties with acute or convalescent COVID-19. Sequencing used peripheral blood. The rearrangement links TRBV3-1 (or the pseudogene TRBV3-2) to TRBJ1-5; D is possibly TRBD1 (5 bases). The CDR3 here is CASSQERLGGNQPQHF. CDR3 DNA sequence: TGTGCCAGCAGCCAAGAGAGACTAGGGGGCAATCAGCCCCAGCATTTT.